Listed below are T cell receptor beta chains from one sample, sequenced in a study of blood T cell repertoires in COVID-19. Generated by immunoSEQ multiplex PCR, the TCRdb table keeps only in-frame clones and is missing some. This table has nearly 70,000 clones, roughly nine tenths appearing once. Sample: peripheral blood. Receptor source: a man aged 40-49 years with COVID-19, enrolled during active disease. Both conserved end residues are part of each CDR3. The D gene is left open where the match is weak. Clone size is shown for a subset of rows, as once, few, many or a class of expanded clone.

length	D	V	size	J	DNA	CDR3
13	TRBD1	TRBV25-1	NA	TRBJ2-2	TGTGCCAGCACGGGACAGGGGGGGAGGGAGCTGTTTTTT	CASTGQGGRELFF
14	TRBD1	TRBV5-1	NA	TRBJ1-2	TGCGCCAGCAGCACGGGACAGGAGAATTATGGCTACACCTTC	CASSTGQENYGYTF
15	NA	TRBV10-1	NA	TRBJ1-5	TGCGCCAGCAGTGGGACTCATCGAAGCAATCAGCCCCAGCATTTT	CASSGTHRSNQPQHF
16	TRBD1	TRBV11-2	NA	TRBJ1-6	TGTGCCAGCAGAAAGGACAGGGGCTCCTATAATTCACCCCTCCACTTT	CASRKDRGSYNSPLHF
17	TRBD1	TRBV28	NA	TRBJ2-7	TGTGCCAGCAGTCCCCCCCGGACAGGCGTGGGGCCCTACGAGCAGTACTTC	CASSPPRTGVGPYEQYF
15	TRBD2	TRBV5-8	NA	TRBJ2-1	TGTGCCAGCAGCTTTGGACTAGCGGGGCTGTATGAGCAGTTCTTC	CASSFGLAGLYEQFF
16	NA	TRBV28	NA	TRBJ2-7	TGTGCCAGCAGTGCCCCTTGGAAGCCGCGGAGGTACGAGCAGTACTTC	CASSAPWKPRRYEQYF
14	TRBD1	TRBV2	NA	TRBJ2-1	TGTGCCAGCAGTGGACAGGGGGCTGATAATGAGCAGTTCTTC	CASSGQGADNEQFF
13	NA	TRBV2	NA	TRBJ2-7	TGTGCCAGCAGACAAGGGGGTTCCTCCGAGCAGTACTTC	CASRQGGSSEQYF
14	NA	TRBV27	NA	TRBJ1-1	TGTGCCAGCAGTCCTGGGGCACAGAACACTGAAGCTTTCTTT	CASSPGAQNTEAFF
13	NA	TRBV5-5	NA	TRBJ2-5	TGTGCCAGCAGTAAAGGAGGACAAGAGACCCAGTACTTC	CASSKGGQETQYF
14	TRBD1	TRBV6-6	few	TRBJ1-3	TGTGCCAGCAGTCGCGGACAGGGGGCGGACACCATATATTTT	CASSRGQGADTIYF
15	TRBD2	TRBV4-1	NA	TRBJ2-1	TGCGCCAGCAGCCAAGGCAGGACTAGGGATAATGAGCAGTTCTTC	CASSQGRTRDNEQFF
13	TRBD1	TRBV5-1	NA	TRBJ1-1	TGCGCCAGCGGGGACAGGGGAAACACTGAAGCTTTCTTT	CASGDRGNTEAFF
14	TRBD1	TRBV6-5	NA	TRBJ1-6	TGTGCCAGCAGTTGGACAGGTTCTAATTCACCCCTCCACTTT	CASSWTGSNSPLHF
15	TRBD1	TRBV7-9	NA	TRBJ1-2	TGTGCCAGCAGCTTACCCCTGGCAGGGGGACATGGCTACACCTTC	CASSLPLAGGHGYTF
18	TRBD2	TRBV5-1	NA	TRBJ2-3	TGCGCCAGCAGCAGCGGGACTAGCGGGGGGGCAGTACAAGATACGCAGTATTTT	CASSSGTSGGAVQDTQYF
14	NA	TRBV11-3	NA	TRBJ1-1	TGTGCCAGCAGCGCCGGAGGCAGGGGACCTGAAGCTTTCTTT	CASSAGGRGPEAFF
14	NA	TRBV3-1/TRBV3-2	NA	TRBJ1-1	TGTGCCAGCAGCTTGGACACGATGAACACTGAAGCTTTCTTT	CASSLDTMNTEAFF
15	NA	TRBV5-1	NA	TRBJ1-4	TGCGCCAGCAGCTTGGTTGCGGGTGAGGGAGTGGAACTGTTTTTT	CASSLVAGEGVELFF
13	NA	TRBV11-2	NA	TRBJ2-3	TGTGCCAGCAGCCGGACTGTAACAGATACGCAGTATTTT	CASSRTVTDTQYF
13	TRBD2	TRBV6-5	NA	TRBJ2-3	TGTGCCAGCAGTTACTCGACGGGGGGTACGCAGTATTTT	CASSYSTGGTQYF
15	TRBD1	TRBV27	once	TRBJ2-1	TGTGCCAGCAACTTGAGACAGGGCACGTACAATGAGCAGTTCTTC	CASNLRQGTYNEQFF
12	NA	TRBV6-5	NA	TRBJ1-2	TGTGCCAGCAGTTCCAGGGACTATGGCTACACCTTC	CASSSRDYGYTF